Each of the 16 T cell receptor beta chains below was sequenced from the same sample in a study of blood T cell repertoires in COVID-19. Assay used: immunoSEQ multiplex PCR; TCRdb lists only in-frame clones, some missing. The table shows about 400,000 clones, with roughly 90% occurring only once. The sequenced sample consisted of peripheral blood. These receptors were collected from a middle-aged man with acute or convalescent COVID-19.

This clone was counted a single time. The genes are TRBV3-1 (or the pseudogene TRBV3-2) and TRBJ1-3; 7 positions match TRBD1. V lost 4 bases, J lost 2 bases, and 11 bases stayed unmatched. Germline V gene sequence: CDR1 LGHDT, CDR2 YNNKEL (reference sequence). The CDR3 sequence is 17 residues long. CDR3: CASSRSNSQGAGNTIYF. CDR3 bases: TGTGCCAGCAGCCGCTCCAATTCCCAGGGGGCTGGAAACACCATATATTTT.

This chain connects TRBV5-6 to TRBJ1-6; 8 bases map to TRBD1. Losses at the gene ends were 5 bases for V and 7 bases for J; bases not matched to a gene: 8. The CDR3 is 15 amino acids. Germline lookup yields CDR1 SGHDT and CDR2 YYEEEE. The CDR3 DNA reads as TGTGCCAGCAGGTTCGGGACAGGCGCGAATTCACCCCTCCACTTT. This translates into CASRFGTGANSPLHF.

V usage is TRBV19 and J usage is TRBJ1-6; D gene ambiguous. CDR3 length equals 15 residues. The germline V gene has CDR1 LNHDA and CDR2 SQIVND (reference sequence). Trimming pared 5 bases from V and 9 bases from J, leaving 17 bases between. The DNA of the CDR3 is TGTGCCAGTAGTGTAGCCGGGGATAATCTTTCACCCCTCCACTTT. The encoded protein is CASSVAGDNLSPLHF.

The DNA for the CDR3 is TGTGCCTGGTCCCGGGCGTGGAGGGAGAGGGACACCGGGGAGCTGTTTTTT. Its protein product is CAWSRAWRERDTGELFF. The genes are TRBV30 and TRBJ2-2; D may be TRBD2 (6 bases). The CDR3 runs to 17 residues. CDR1 GTSNPN and CDR2 SVGIG come from the germline V gene (reference sequence). With 5 bases removed from V and 3 bases from J, the gap between germline ends came to 22 bases.

The V call is TRBV10-2, the J call TRBJ2-5; no reliable D call. The CDR3 consists of 14 residues. Deletions cut 3 bases from V and 2 bases from J, with 10 bases between. Germline-derived CDR1 and CDR2 are WSHSY and SAAADI. This CDR3 is CASSDGEVQETQYF. The CDR3 DNA follows: TGCGCCAGCAGTGACGGAGAGGTACAAGAGACCCAGTACTTC.

The chain recombines TRBV7-3 with TRBJ2-1; 13 nucleotides line up with TRBD2. Germline assignment: CDR1 SGHTA and CDR2 FQGTGA. V was pared by 5 bases and J by 7 bases, with 8 bases of the junction left unmatched. The CDR3 totals 16 residues. CDR3 nucleotides: TGTGCCAGCAGCCGCCTTGAGGGACTAGCGGGGAATGAGCAGTTCTTC. Amino acid sequence: CASSRLEGLAGNEQFF. Full variable domain (missing parts from reference TRBV7-3 and TRBJ2-1): GAGVSQTPSNKVTEKGKYVELRCDPISGHTALYWYRQSLGQGPEFLIYFQGTGAADDSGLPNDRFFAVRPEGSVSTLKIQRTERGDSAVYLCASSRLEGLAGNEQFFGPGTRLTVL.

The chain combines TRBV25-1 with TRBJ2-5; tentative D call: TRBD1 (6 bases). The CDR3 has 13 amino acids. In germline, CDR1 is MGHDK, CDR2 SYGVNS. V lost 10 bases and J lost 3, with 15 bases in between. In nucleotides, the CDR3 is TGTGCCACCTCTGACAGGCGAAAAGAGACCCAGTACTTC. Translated, it gives CATSDRRKETQYF.

This chain links TRBV6-5 with TRBJ1-1; D not certain. Germline assignment: CDR1 MNHEY and CDR2 SVGAGI. V was pared by 8 bases and J by 0 bases, with 7 bases between. The CDR3 covers 12 residues. The CDR3 DNA reads as TGTGCCAGCCGAGAGATGAACACTGAAGCTTTCTTT. Translation gives CASREMNTEAFF.

This clone came up a few times. The chain employs TRBV19 and TRBJ1-2; D gene ambiguous. This CDR3 is 12 amino acids long. CDR1 is LNHDA and CDR2 is SQIVND in the germline V gene (reference sequence). V lost 7 bases and J lost 4, with 10 bases in between. CDR3 protein: CASTGMSYGYTF. The CDR3, as DNA: TGTGCCAGTACTGGTATGAGCTATGGCTACACCTTC.

This chain links TRBV6-4 with TRBJ1-1; 7 positions match TRBD1. J was trimmed by 2 bases and V by 0 bases; bases with no gene match: 3. The CDR3 spans 15 residues. CDR1 and CDR2 from the germline V gene are MRHNA and SNTAGT. The CDR3 DNA reads as TGTGCCAGCAGTGACTCGAACAGGGGTAACACTGAAGCTTTCTTT. Translating it yields CASSDSNRGNTEAFF.

V gene TRBV18 combines with J gene TRBJ2-2; TRBD2 matches at 7 bases. V was clipped by 6 bases and J by 3 bases; unmatched bases: 16. The CDR3 covers 18 residues. Germline V gives CDR1 KGHSH, CDR2 LQKENI. CDR3 bases: TGTGCCAGCTCCCCATGGGAGGGATCCGTTCCGGACACCGGGGAGCTGTTTTTT. Its protein product is CASSPWEGSVPDTGELFF. Drawing the rest from reference TRBV18 and TRBJ2-2, the complete variable domain is NAGVMQNPRHLVRRRGQEARLRCSPMKGHSHVYWYRQLPEEGLKFMVYLQKENIIDESGMPKERFSAEFPKEGPSILRIQQVVRGDSAAYFCASSPWEGSVPDTGELFFGEGSRLTVL.

The V and J genes are TRBV5-3 and TRBJ1-4; D may be TRBD1 (5 bases). TRBV5-3 is an ORF; its function is uncertain. The CDR3 has 14 amino acids. The V and J ends lost 4 bases and 4 bases respectively, with 11 bases between them. The CDR3 DNA reads as TGTGCCAGAAGCGGGGCACGGAGTAATGAAAAACTGTTTTTT. Its protein product is CARSGARSNEKLFF.

For this clone: The sample has other DNA sequences that encode this CDR3 too. The J gene is TRBJ2-7, the V gene TRBV27; D gene uncertain. Deletions cut 0 bases from V and 3 bases from J, with 6 bases between. The CDR3 loop spans 13 amino acids. Germline V gives CDR1 MNHEY, CDR2 SMNVEV (reference sequence). The CDR3 loop is CASSLSVSYEQYF. CDR3 coding DNA: TGTGCCAGCAGTTTATCGGTGAGCTACGAGCAGTACTTC.

This CDR3 reads CASTGTGLLYGYTF. Here the CDR3 DNA reads TGTGCCAGCACCGGGACAGGCCTCCTCTATGGCTACACCTTC. The chain couples TRBV7-9 to TRBJ1-2; TRBD1 matches 8 bases. Germline lookup yields CDR1 SEHNR and CDR2 FQNEAQ (reference sequence). V lost 7 bases and J lost 4; bases outside the gene matches: 8. The CDR3 spans 14 residues.

This clone was seen once. One end of the junction fails to match germline, which may point to a read error. The chain combines TRBV6-2 or TRBV6-3 with TRBJ2-7; D is unresolved. CDR1 is MNHEY, CDR2 SVGEGT, per germline. CDR3 length: 11 amino acids. Written as DNA, the CDR3 is TGTGCCAGCAGTTACTCCGGGTCCGTTAACTTC. Its translation: CASSYSGSVNF.

This clone was seen a handful of times. CDR3 DNA sequence: TGTGCCAGCAGCTCGCCGCCCGGACAGGGGGCGCGAACACCCTACAATGAGCAGTTCTTC. Its translation is CASSSPPGQGARTPYNEQFF. The chain is built from TRBV7-8 and TRBJ2-1; 11 bases agree with TRBD1. V shed 4 bases, J shed 2 bases, and the junction held 16 bases outside the gene matches. The CDR3 has 20 residues. CDR1 is SGHVS and CDR2 is FQNEAQ in the germline V gene.